What follows is one T cell receptor (beta chain) and its context. It lacks a known antigen. Qualities for individual bases were not recorded, and no much larger clone is one base off. CD8 naive samples were CD45RO-negative cells positively selected for CCR7, giving a CD45RA+CCR7+ population that excluded TemRA cells. The donors were healthy, HIV-negative adults with no recently reported acute infections or vaccinations. Only Caucasian adults living in Nashville, Tennessee, USA were represented among the donors. Blood was obtained by leukapheresis, after which PBMCs were separated by Ficoll-Histopaque density gradient centrifugation and cryopreserved in liquid nitrogen vapor phase. Purity and quantity of every magnetically sorted T cell population were checked by analytical flow cytometry. From each sorted fraction, genomic DNA was isolated and quantified by UV absorbance on a Nanodrop 2000c. This sample is part of a study of shared clonotypes between healthy human individuals (dated by TCRdb to the early 2020s). At the level of the whole study: The cohort comprised two women and a few men aged 18 to 49 years. For each donor, CD4 naive and CD4 memory were each run on three plates, CD8 naive on two plates, and CD8 memory on one plate. The study deeply sequenced blood TCR repertoires of five healthy adults to estimate repertoire size and the extent of clonotype sharing between individuals. To increase sequencing depth and limit assay-specific biases, TCR repertoire library preparation and sequencing were carried out by different laboratories using diverse techniques. Per donor, leukapheresis produced somewhere between about 0.85 and 10 billion PBMCs. The research as a whole found: The small number of donors limited the genetic and exposure-history diversity represented. Around 5% of naive CD4, 3.5% of naive CD8, 2.3% of memory CD4, and roughly 0.4% of memory CD8 clonotypes were shared across several donors. Naive subsets generally had larger estimated clonotype richness than memory subsets did. Pairwise subsampling indicated that sequencing depth was expected to affect the degree of clonotype sharing among donors. Incomplete sequencing was indicated by rarefaction of sorted-subset datasets, despite the large sequencing depth. Sampling was limited to blood, and TCR repertoires in tissue likely differ from TCR repertoires in blood. Compared with non-shared clonotypes, the clonotypes found in all four sorted-subset donors had higher generation probabilities.

The CDR3 sequence holds 15 residues, the cysteine and phenylalanine included. Of all the DNA, just the CDR3 is kept, 45 bases in frame from base 1. V is pared back by 5 bases and J by 3 bases, with 14 bases lying between the germline termini. From the germline V gene, CDR1 is SGHTA and CDR2 is FQGNSA. TCR CDR3 regions were amplified from genomic DNA by multiplex PCR using the deep immunoSEQ assay. Genomic DNA extracted from each cell subset was distributed evenly over all wells of several immunoSEQ 96-well plates, and each plate served as one replicate. Each replicate PCR for sorted subsets received approximately 200 ng genomic DNA, equal to roughly 29,000 T cell genomes. Purified libraries were measured with a Qubit 3.0 fluorometer, size-checked on a Bioanalyzer 2100, and measured again with the KAPA Library Quantification kit. A separate single-read 150-cycle Illumina NextSeq 550 flow cell was used to sequence each immunoSEQ 96-well plate. Per the source publication's procedure: Because the immunoSEQ output held only junctional sequences and lacked quality scores, the filtering could not match the filtering applied to full-length reads. To assign V/J genes and CDR3, sequences were annotated using PyIR, a Python wrapper for IgBLAST v1.9, with IMGT germline references. Reads with weak V/J assignments (E-value above 1e-6), missing CDR3, stop codons, out-of-frame junctions, or ambiguous translated residues were removed. V3J clonotypes were defined as sequences sharing an identical inferred V gene, J gene, and CDR3 amino acid sequence. The percentage overlap between two repertoires was calculated by dividing the number of shared unique clonotypes by the size of the smaller repertoire. Repertoire richness was assessed with RTK rarefaction, the Chao1 estimator, and Recon v2.1 estimates of unobserved clonotypes. Generation probabilities were computed with OLGA for all TCRbeta clonotypes obtained by the gDNA method from several donors. Not all clones reach the TCRdb copy of this immuneACCESS table, which keeps in-frame sequences only. Checked studies attribute under half of the gap to unresolved V genes and leave the rest unexplained. V and J calls and clone size are given by that table; D and trimming were obtained from the DNA. The sample table shows 660,000 or so clones, and 90% to 97% are seen once. The top ten clones comprise more than 0.085% of the sample.

The specimen sequenced was naive CD8+ T cells sorted from blood. The sample's cell subset or site label, decoded: CD45RA+CCR7+. The TCR was taken from a woman aged 30 to 39 in good health. The chain uses TRBV7-2 and TRBJ2-4, with an unclear D gene assignment. The DNA sequence reads TGTGCCAGCAGCGGCATTAGATTAAACAAAAACATTCAGTACTTC. Its product reads: CASSGIRLNKNIQYF.